The 14 T cell receptor beta chains listed next were all sequenced from one sample in a study of blood T cell repertoires in COVID-19. Produced via immunoSEQ multiplex PCR; TCRdb's table is partial and in-frame only. Found here are some 300,000 clones, around 86% of them singletons; the top ten hold 1.5% to 2%. The sequencing sample was made of PBMCs or T cells enriched from blood (not recorded which). The receptors here all came from a woman aged 40 to 50 who had recovered from COVID-19.

The chain combines TRBV5-1 with TRBJ2-5, with 9 bases aligning to TRBD1. Germline V gene lookup returns CDR1 SGHRS and CDR2 YFSETQ. J gave up 5 bases and V 0 bases, and 11 bases lay outside the gene matches. This CDR3 is built from 17 residues. The DNA of the CDR3 is TGCGCCAGCAGCTTGGGAGTTCAGGGACAGGGATGGGAGACCCAGTACTTC. Amino acid sequence: CASSLGVQGQGWETQYF.

The chain is built from TRBV28 and TRBJ2-3; tentative D call: TRBD1 (6 bases). Germline CDR1 reads MDHEN; CDR2 reads SYDVKM. The CDR3 is 16 residues long. The germline V and J ends were trimmed by 2 bases and 5 bases, with 17 bases remaining between them. CDR3 nucleotides: TGTGCCAGCAGTTTAGGGACAAACCGTTTGGTAGATACGCAGTATTTT. It specifies CASSLGTNRLVDTQYF.

This CDR3 is CASSLGTGQETQYF. CDR3 in DNA: TGTGCCAGCAGCTTAGGTACAGGTCAAGAGACCCAGTACTTC. V gene TRBV7-8 combines with J gene TRBJ2-5, with D possibly TRBD1 on 5 matching bases. V was clipped by 1 base and J by 2 bases, with 8 bases between them. The germline CDR1 and CDR2 sequences are SGHVS and FQNEAQ. The CDR3 covers 14 residues.

The rearrangement links TRBV4-3 to TRBJ2-1; TRBD1 might be the D (6 bases). Germline-derived CDR1 and CDR2 are LGHNA and YSLEER. Trimming took 3 bases from V and 2 from J, leaving 17 bases between them. CDR3 length: 17 amino acids. The chain's CDR3 is CASSQTTAGAAYNEQFF. DNA of the CDR3: TGCGCCAGCAGCCAGACCACGGCAGGGGCGGCCTACAATGAGCAGTTCTTC.

This clone turned up a few times. The rearrangement links TRBV2 to TRBJ2-2; 9 bases are a match to TRBD1. This CDR3 contains 15 residues. Germline V gives CDR1 SNHLY, CDR2 FYNNEI. J gave up 3 bases and V 5 bases, and 4 bases lay outside the gene matches. CDR3 protein: CASSSQGADTGELFF. CDR3 nucleotides: TGTGCCAGCAGTTCACAGGGGGCGGACACCGGGGAGCTGTTTTTT.

V gene TRBV7-3 combines with J gene TRBJ2-2, with D unresolved. In germline, CDR1 is SGHTA, CDR2 FQGTGA. CDR3 length equals 12 residues. V was cut by 5 bases and J by 3 bases, with 4 bases left in between. The CDR3 spells CASSLDTGELFF. CDR3 nucleotides: TGTGCCAGCAGCCTAGACACCGGGGAGCTGTTTTTT.

V is TRBV18 and J is TRBJ1-1, with D hard to call. The length of the CDR3 is 15 residues. V was trimmed by 3 bases and J by 6 bases, leaving 17 bases between them. Germline values: CDR1 KGHSH, CDR2 LQKENI. The CDR3 is CASSPVRESNAEAFF. CDR3 DNA sequence: TGTGCCAGCTCACCGGTGAGGGAAAGTAATGCTGAAGCTTTCTTT.

This sequence joins TRBV6-1 and TRBJ2-2; D is undetermined. Germline-derived CDR1 and CDR2 are MNHNS and SASEGT. V dropped 2 bases and J dropped 0 bases, with 4 bases sitting between them. This CDR3 contains 14 residues. The CDR3 sequence: CASSERSNTGELFF. The CDR3 coding sequence is TGTGCCAGCAGTGAACGTTCGAACACCGGGGAGCTGTTTTTT.

In its sample, this clone was seen once. The chain uses TRBV30 and TRBJ2-3, with unresolved D. The CDR3 contains 14 residues. The V gene's germline CDR1 is GTSNPN and CDR2 SVGIG (reference sequence). The V end was cut by 0 bases, the J end by 1 base, with 8 bases between. The CDR3 sequence is CAWSVAYRTDTQYF. In DNA form, the CDR3 reads TGTGCCTGGAGTGTCGCGTACCGCACAGATACGCAGTATTTT.

This chain joins TRBV7-6 and TRBJ2-3, with 7 positions matching TRBD2. Germline V gives CDR1 SGHVS, CDR2 FNYEAQ. With V trimmed by 4 bases and J by 2 bases, 9 bases remained unmatched. The CDR3 is made up of 16 amino acids. The CDR3 sequence: CASSSPLAANTDTQYF. CDR3 DNA: TGTGCCAGCAGCTCGCCGCTAGCGGCTAACACAGATACGCAGTATTTT.

The V and J genes are TRBV19 and TRBJ1-5, with D possibly matching TRBD1 (6 bases). Trimming took 9 bases from V and 6 from J, leaving 15 bases between them. Germline V lookup: CDR1 LNHDA, CDR2 SQIVND (reference sequence). The CDR3 length is 13 residues. The DNA for the CDR3 is TGTGCCAGCCACAAAGGGGGGGTTCAGCCCCAGCATTTT. Its translation: CASHKGGVQPQHF.

The rearrangement links TRBV11-1 to TRBJ2-3, with TRBD1 matching 7 bases. V shed 3 bases, J shed 0 bases, and the junction held 6 bases outside the gene matches. The CDR3 is made up of 16 amino acids. Germline V gene sequence: CDR1 SGHAT, CDR2 FQDESV (reference sequence). CDR3 bases: TGTGCCAGCAGCTTGGCCGACAGGGCGAGCACAGATACGCAGTATTTT. Encoded protein: CASSLADRASTDTQYF.

The chain recombines TRBV29-1 with TRBJ2-7; tentatively, D is TRBD1 (6 bases). The CDR3 consists of 12 residues. V was shortened by 7 bases and J by 0 bases, with 10 bases between the two germline ends. Looked up from germline, CDR1 is SQVTM and CDR2 is ANQGSEA. CDR3 loop: CSASTGSYEQYF. For the CDR3, the DNA is TGCAGCGCGTCGACAGGCTCCTACGAGCAGTACTTC.

The genes are TRBV9 and TRBJ2-7; unclear D gene. Trimming removed 4 bases from V and 2 bases from J, with 16 bases in between. Germline V gene lookup returns CDR1 SGDLS and CDR2 YYNGEE. CDR3 length: 15 residues. The CDR3 reads CASSPLVDSPYEQYF. Written as DNA, the CDR3 is TGTGCCAGCAGCCCCCTAGTTGACTCACCCTACGAGCAGTACTTC.